Listed below are T cell receptor beta chains from one sample, sequenced in a study of T cell repertoires in ileal Crohn's disease. Clones were read by immunoSEQ multiplex PCR, and TCRdb kept only the in-frame ones, dropping some. Altogether 5,500 to 7,500 clones are present, more than 65% being singletons, with the ten largest covering 7% to 9%. Sequencing input: ileal tissue. Receptors originate from an adult with Crohn's disease. Both conserved end residues are part of each CDR3. D genes are given only for firm matches. A row's size may be missing; if present it is once, few, many or a size class.

TRBD1	.	TRBV18	TRBJ2-7	CASSPRTGGDEQYF	TGTGCCAGCTCACCAAGGACAGGGGGTGACGAGCAGTACTTC
TRBD1	.	TRBV14	TRBJ2-3	CAIKSGTGHSPSTDTQYF	TGTGCCATCAAATCGGGGACAGGCCATTCCCCTAGCACAGATACGCAGTATTTT
TRBD1	.	TRBV18	TRBJ1-2	CASSPPAQGEGYTF	TGTGCCAGCTCACCACCTGCACAGGGGGAGGGCTACACCTTC
TRBD1	few	TRBV12-5	TRBJ2-7	CASGLATGGGFTYEQYF	TGTGCTAGTGGTTTGGCTACAGGGGGAGGATTCACCTACGAGCAGTACTTC
TRBD2	once	TRBV7-2	TRBJ2-7	CASSSGIASGYEQYF	TGTGCCAGCAGCTCAGGTATAGCTAGCGGCTACGAGCAGTACTTC
.	.	TRBV5-1	TRBJ2-7	CASSGNRDEQYF	TGCGCCAGCAGCGGGAACAGGGACGAGCAGTACTTC
TRBD1	once	TRBV27	TRBJ1-1	CASSSGGTGTEAFF	TGTGCCAGCAGTTCAGGGGGAACGGGCACTGAAGCTTTCTTT
TRBD2	few	TRBV5-1	TRBJ2-7	CASSLGVAGVSNEQYF	TGCGCCAGCAGCTTGGGGGTAGCGGGAGTATCAAACGAGCAGTACTTC
TRBD1	.	TRBV30	TRBJ1-2	CAWSRTGRNYGYTF	TGTGCCTGGAGCCGGACAGGGAGAAACTATGGCTACACCTTC
TRBD1	.	TRBV6-1	TRBJ1-2	CASRDRGGGYTF	TGTGCCAGCAGGGACAGGGGGGGAGGCTACACCTTC
TRBD2	.	TRBV6-4	TRBJ2-2	CASSERGGSTGELFF	TGTGCCAGCAGTGAACGCGGCGGGAGCACCGGGGAGCTGTTTTTT
TRBD2	.	TRBV2	TRBJ2-1	CASVRASGYNEQFF	TGTGCCAGCGTGAGGGCTAGCGGCTACAATGAGCAGTTCTTC
TRBD2	.	TRBV5-1	TRBJ2-3	CASSLSTSGSTDTQYF	TGCGCCAGCAGCCTCTCGACTAGCGGGAGCACAGATACGCAGTATTTT
TRBD1	.	TRBV20-1	TRBJ1-1	CSEDRITEAFF	TGCAGTGAGGACAGGATCACTGAAGCTTTCTTT
.	few	TRBV25-1	TRBJ2-3	CASSDLTPTDTQYF	TGTGCCAGCAGTGACCTAACCCCAACAGATACGCAGTATTTT
.	.	TRBV29-1	TRBJ2-7	CSVAGLGYEQYF	TGCAGCGTTGCGGGACTGGGGTACGAGCAGTACTTC
TRBD1	.	TRBV11-3	TRBJ1-2	CASSSQGIYGYTF	TGTGCCAGCAGCTCACAGGGGATCTATGGCTACACCTTC
TRBD2	.	TRBV18	TRBJ2-5	CASSPLLLAGGQETQYF	TGTGCCAGCTCACCACTTTTACTAGCGGGAGGCCAAGAGACCCAGTACTTC
.	few	TRBV6-1	TRBJ2-1	CASSVISGSYNEQFF	TGTGCCAGCAGTGTTATTAGCGGCTCCTACAATGAGCAGTTCTTC
TRBD1	.	TRBV25-1	TRBJ1-5	CASSDNQGGLNQPQHF	TGTGCCAGCAGTGATAACCAGGGGGGACTGAATCAGCCCCAGCATTTT
.	.	TRBV27	TRBJ2-2	CASILYRGAVF	TGTGCCAGCATATTATACCGGGGAGCTGTTTTT
TRBD2	.	TRBV14	TRBJ2-1	CASSQGSGRVNEQFF	TGTGCCAGCAGCCAAGGAAGCGGGAGGGTTAATGAGCAGTTCTTC
TRBD1	.	TRBV5-1	TRBJ2-2	CASSLLGQGNTGELFF	TGCGCCAGCAGCTTGCTGGGACAGGGTAACACCGGGGAGCTGTTTTTT